A single sample is the source of the 6 T cell receptor beta chains below, sequenced in a study of cytomegalovirus exposure and HLA in healthy donors. PCR amplification relied on 60 Vbeta primers (plus 13 Jbeta primers). Measured with immunoSEQ multiplex PCR; TCRdb has only the in-frame clones, and not every one. The profile shows roughly 150,000 clones, 70% to 90% of them singletons. Sequenced: PBMCs. These receptors came from a man aged 25 to 40 in good health and CMV-seropositive.

The chain joins TRBV18 to TRBJ2-2; possibly TRBD1 for D (6 bases). This CDR3 has 15 amino acids. In germline, CDR1 is KGHSH, CDR2 LQKENI. The V and J ends lost 0 bases and 5 bases respectively, with 10 bases between them. The CDR3 nucleotides are TGTGCCAGCTCACCACCTTCAGGGGTGACCGGGGAGCTGTTTTTT. Its translation is CASSPPSGVTGELFF.

The chain carries TRBV4-1 and TRBJ1-2; TRBD1 might be the D (5 bases). This CDR3 is 15 amino acids long. Germline assignment: CDR1 MGHRA and CDR2 YSYEKL. The V gene lost 1 base and the J gene lost 2 bases, with 11 bases spanning the gap. This chain's CDR3 is CASSQAARVNYGYTF. CDR3 nucleotides: TGCGCCAGCAGCCAAGCAGCCAGGGTAAACTATGGCTACACCTTC.

The chain joins TRBV7-9 to TRBJ2-5, with 9 bases identical to TRBD1. This CDR3 is 13 amino acids long. After removal of 5 bases from V and 5 bases from J, the junction contained 3 bases not matched to a gene. The germline CDR1 and CDR2 sequences are SEHNR and FQNEAQ (reference sequence). The CDR3 bases are TGTGCCAGCAGCCGGGACAGGGCGGAGACCCAGTACTTC. It specifies CASSRDRAETQYF. The full variable domain, in which reference TRBV7-9 and TRBJ2-5 provide the parts outside the CDR3, is DTGVSQNPRHKITKRGQNVTFRCDPISEHNRLYWYRQTLGQGPEFLTYFQNEAQLEKSRLLSDRFSAERPKGSFSTLEIQRTEQGDSAMYLCASSRDRAETQYFGPGTRLLVL.

With respect to this clone: Other DNA sequences within the sample encode an identical CDR3. The CDR3 nucleotides read TGTGCCAGCAGTTACTCGGGACTAGCGGGAGTAAATGAGCAGTTCTTC. Translated, it gives CASSYSGLAGVNEQFF. The chain has TRBV6-5 and TRBJ2-1; 14 bases are shared with TRBD2. CDR1 and CDR2 (germline): MNHEY, SVGAGI. CDR3 length: 16 residues. The V gene end was trimmed by 0 bases and the J gene end by 7 bases; junction bases not matched to a gene: 2.

This clone is a singleton in its sample. CDR3 nucleotide sequence: TGTGCCAGCAGCCCCACGGCTAGCGGGAGATTCCTAGCCAAAAACATTCAGTACTTC. This encodes CASSPTASGRFLAKNIQYF. This chain links TRBV9 with TRBJ2-4, with 10 bases matching TRBD2. V shed 4 bases and J 0 bases; nucleotides not matched to a gene: 13. Germline loops: CDR1 SGDLS, CDR2 YYNGEE. The length of the CDR3 is 19 residues.

Points on this clone: Other nucleotide sequences from this sample produce the same CDR3. The gene calls are TRBV9 and TRBJ2-4; D may be TRBD2 (7 bases). The CDR3 sequence is 15 residues long. V gave up 0 bases and J gave up 3 bases, with 10 bases separating them. In germline, CDR1 is SGDLS, CDR2 YYNGEE. The CDR3: CASSVGGGGKNIQYF. The DNA for the CDR3 is TGTGCCAGCAGCGTAGGGGGAGGGGGCAAAAACATTCAGTACTTC.